A selection of T cell receptor beta chains follows, all from one sample in a study of PD-L1 blockade in urothelial cancer. Libraries were prepared by immunoSEQ multiplex PCR; TCRdb keeps only in-frame clonotypes and omits some of them. The sample has 45,000 to 65,000 clones, 65% to 90% seen once. Source: PBMCs, taken around atezolizumab (anti-PD-L1) treatment. These receptors were obtained from a man in his 70s with urothelial cancer. CDR3s include the opening cysteine and the closing phenylalanine or tryptophan. The D gene is left open where the match is weak. Rows give clone size only sometimes, using once, few, many, or a class for an expanded clone.

D gene: TRBD1; V gene: TRBV27; clone size: NA; J gene: TRBJ1-1; CDR3 DNA: TGTGCCAGCAGTCCAGACAGGGTAGGGAGCACTGAAGCTTTCTTT; CDR3 protein: CASSPDRVGSTEAFF
D gene: TRBD2; V gene: TRBV10-1; clone size: NA; J gene: TRBJ2-2; CDR3 DNA: TGCGCCAGCAGTACGACTAGCGGCGGCACCGGGGAGCTGTTTTTT; CDR3 protein: CASSTTSGGTGELFF
D gene: TRBD2; V gene: TRBV29-1; clone size: few; J gene: TRBJ2-1; CDR3 DNA: TGCAGCGTGACTGGACTAGGCCTAGGCAATGAGCAGTTCTTC; CDR3 protein: CSVTGLGLGNEQFF
D gene: TRBD1; V gene: TRBV29-1; clone size: NA; J gene: TRBJ1-2; CDR3 DNA: TGCAGCGTTGAGGAGACAGGGCACACCTTC; CDR3 protein: CSVEETGHTF
D gene: TRBD1; V gene: TRBV28; clone size: NA; J gene: TRBJ1-5; CDR3 DNA: TGTGCCAGCAGTAACACAGGGGGCGGGAGTCAGCCCCAGCATTTT; CDR3 protein: CASSNTGGGSQPQHF
D gene: TRBD1; V gene: TRBV5-6; clone size: few; J gene: TRBJ2-7; CDR3 DNA: TGTGCCAGCATCCCTCGGCGGGCAGGGGGCAAGGGCGAGCAGTACTTC; CDR3 protein: CASIPRRAGGKGEQYF
D gene: NA; V gene: TRBV10-3; clone size: NA; J gene: TRBJ2-1; CDR3 DNA: TGTGCCATCAGCCCCGGAGGCTCCTACAATGAGCAGTTCTTC; CDR3 protein: CAISPGGSYNEQFF
D gene: NA; V gene: TRBV6-1; clone size: NA; J gene: TRBJ2-7; CDR3 DNA: TGTGCCAGCAAGACAACCTACGAGCAGTACTTC; CDR3 protein: CASKTTYEQYF
D gene: TRBD1; V gene: TRBV28; clone size: NA; J gene: TRBJ2-2; CDR3 DNA: TGTGCCAGCAGCACCTATGACAGGGCCCTGACCACCGGGGAGCTGTTTTTT; CDR3 protein: CASSTYDRALTTGELFF
D gene: NA; V gene: TRBV30; clone size: NA; J gene: TRBJ2-7; CDR3 DNA: TGTGCCTGGAGTCCCCCCTCCAGGGGCGGGAGCCCCTCCTACGAGCAGTACTTC; CDR3 protein: CAWSPPSRGGSPSYEQYF
D gene: NA; V gene: TRBV19; clone size: NA; J gene: TRBJ1-1; CDR3 DNA: TGTGCCAGTAGTATAGATCAGCGGGGGACTGAAGCTTTCTTT; CDR3 protein: CASSIDQRGTEAFF
D gene: TRBD1; V gene: TRBV19; clone size: NA; J gene: TRBJ1-5; CDR3 DNA: TGTGCCAGTAGTCCGGGGACAGGGGGCAATCAGCCCCAGCATTTT; CDR3 protein: CASSPGTGGNQPQHF
D gene: TRBD2; V gene: TRBV4-1; clone size: NA; J gene: TRBJ2-7; CDR3 DNA: TGCGCCAGCAGCCAAGGAAGCGGGATTGACGAGCAGTACTTC; CDR3 protein: CASSQGSGIDEQYF
D gene: NA; V gene: TRBV6-1; clone size: NA; J gene: TRBJ2-7; CDR3 DNA: TGTGCCAGCAGTATAAATTACGAGCAGTACTTC; CDR3 protein: CASSINYEQYF
D gene: NA; V gene: TRBV6-1; clone size: NA; J gene: TRBJ2-6; CDR3 DNA: TGTGCCAGCAGGGACATCTCTGGGGCCAACGTCCTGACTTTC; CDR3 protein: CASRDISGANVLTF
D gene: NA; V gene: TRBV23-1; clone size: NA; J gene: TRBJ2-3; CDR3 DNA: TGCGCCACTACAGGGTTTTTGCACAGATACGCGTATTTT; CDR3 protein: CATTGFLHRYAYF
D gene: TRBD1; V gene: TRBV7-2; clone size: NA; J gene: TRBJ1-5; CDR3 DNA: TGTGCCAGCAGCCTCATGGGGACAGGGGGCAATCAGCCCCAGCATTTT; CDR3 protein: CASSLMGTGGNQPQHF
D gene: TRBD1; V gene: TRBV6-1; clone size: NA; J gene: TRBJ1-3; CDR3 DNA: TGTGCCAGCAGTGGGGGCTGGGGGACAGTTGGAAACACCATATATTTT; CDR3 protein: CASSGGWGTVGNTIYF
D gene: TRBD1; V gene: TRBV7-2; clone size: NA; J gene: TRBJ1-5; CDR3 DNA: TGTGCCAGCAGCCTGACAGGGAGTGACAATCAGCCCCAGCATTTT; CDR3 protein: CASSLTGSDNQPQHF
D gene: TRBD2; V gene: TRBV19; clone size: NA; J gene: TRBJ2-5; CDR3 DNA: TGTGCCAGTAGTATAGGGACTAGCGGGTTACAAGAGACCCAGTACTTC; CDR3 protein: CASSIGTSGLQETQYF
D gene: NA; V gene: TRBV4-1; clone size: NA; J gene: TRBJ2-7; CDR3 DNA: TGCGCCAGCAGCCAAGAAGGCGGCGGAACCCCATACGAGCAGTACTTC; CDR3 protein: CASSQEGGGTPYEQYF
D gene: TRBD1; V gene: TRBV28; clone size: NA; J gene: TRBJ2-6; CDR3 DNA: TGTGCCAGCAGGGCAGGGGGCGCGGGCGGGGCCAACGTCCTGACTTTC; CDR3 protein: CASRAGGAGGANVLTF
D gene: NA; V gene: TRBV6-5; clone size: NA; J gene: TRBJ2-7; CDR3 DNA: TGTGCCAGCAGTTACTCGTCAGGGGGGTCCTACGAGCAGTACTTC; CDR3 protein: CASSYSSGGSYEQYF
D gene: TRBD2; V gene: TRBV2; clone size: NA; J gene: TRBJ2-3; CDR3 DNA: TGTGCCAGCAGTGTTCGACTAGCGGGAATCGGAGATACGCAGTATTTT; CDR3 protein: CASSVRLAGIGDTQYF
D gene: NA; V gene: TRBV19; clone size: NA; J gene: TRBJ2-1; CDR3 DNA: TGTGCCAGTAGTAGGGTAGTAGGAGGCCGTGAGCAGTTCTTC; CDR3 protein: CASSRVVGGREQFF
D gene: NA; V gene: TRBV7-2; clone size: NA; J gene: TRBJ2-1; CDR3 DNA: TGTGCCAGCAGCTTATCCTCGGTCCGGAATGAGCAGTTCTTC; CDR3 protein: CASSLSSVRNEQFF
D gene: TRBD1; V gene: TRBV18; clone size: NA; J gene: TRBJ2-7; CDR3 DNA: TGTGCCAGCTCACCGAAGGCTGCGGGACAGGGTTTCTACGAGCAGTACTTC; CDR3 protein: CASSPKAAGQGFYEQYF
D gene: NA; V gene: TRBV28; clone size: NA; J gene: TRBJ1-5; CDR3 DNA: TGTGCCAGCAGCTCTGGGGGGGGATTACGGGCCCAGCATTTT; CDR3 protein: CASSSGGGLRAQHF
D gene: TRBD2; V gene: TRBV7-9; clone size: NA; J gene: TRBJ2-1; CDR3 DNA: TGTGCCAGCAGCTTAGCGGGTACTAGCGGCAATGAGCAGTTCTTC; CDR3 protein: CASSLAGTSGNEQFF
D gene: NA; V gene: TRBV5-1; clone size: NA; J gene: TRBJ1-3; CDR3 DNA: TGCGCCAGCAGCTTTTCTCAGGACTCTGGAAACACCATATATTTT; CDR3 protein: CASSFSQDSGNTIYF
D gene: TRBD2; V gene: TRBV2; clone size: NA; J gene: TRBJ2-7; CDR3 DNA: TGTGCCAGCAGCGCCACAGGGTTAAGACTAGCGGGAGAGCAGTACTTC; CDR3 protein: CASSATGLRLAGEQYF
D gene: TRBD2; V gene: TRBV2; clone size: NA; J gene: TRBJ2-7; CDR3 DNA: TGTGCCAGCAGACTTAGCGGGATGGGCCCGGGCGAGCAGTACTTC; CDR3 protein: CASRLSGMGPGEQYF
D gene: NA; V gene: TRBV27; clone size: NA; J gene: TRBJ2-5; CDR3 DNA: TGTGCCAGCAGTTCAAAGGGGTACCAAGAGACCCAGTACTTC; CDR3 protein: CASSSKGYQETQYF
D gene: NA; V gene: TRBV6-1; clone size: NA; J gene: TRBJ2-7; CDR3 DNA: TGTGCCAGCAGTGAAACCGGGTGGGGACACTACGAGCAGTACTTC; CDR3 protein: CASSETGWGHYEQYF
D gene: NA; V gene: TRBV10-3; clone size: NA; J gene: TRBJ1-2; CDR3 DNA: TGTGCCATCAGTGAGGTGGCAGATTCTAACTATGGCTACACCTTC; CDR3 protein: CAISEVADSNYGYTF
D gene: NA; V gene: TRBV6-5; clone size: NA; J gene: TRBJ1-4; CDR3 DNA: TGTGCCAGCAGTTACTGGGGGGGGGAAAAACTGTTTTTT; CDR3 protein: CASSYWGGEKLFF
D gene: TRBD1; V gene: TRBV18; clone size: once; J gene: TRBJ1-1; CDR3 DNA: TGTGCCAGCTCACTACAGGGGGCGAGGAACACTGAAGCTTTCTTT; CDR3 protein: CASSLQGARNTEAFF
D gene: TRBD1; V gene: TRBV25-1; clone size: NA; J gene: TRBJ1-2; CDR3 DNA: TGTGCCAGCAGTGAAGGGGCAGGGGGCGCTTGGATTTATGGCTACACCTTC; CDR3 protein: CASSEGAGGAWIYGYTF
D gene: NA; V gene: TRBV9; clone size: NA; J gene: TRBJ1-2; CDR3 DNA: TGTGCCAGCAGCCGCGATGTGCTGGGGGCGGGCGGCTACACCTTC; CDR3 protein: CASSRDVLGAGGYTF
D gene: TRBD1; V gene: TRBV4-1; clone size: NA; J gene: TRBJ2-1; CDR3 DNA: TGCGCCAGCAGCCCTTGGACAGGTCGGACGTACAATGAGCAGTTCTTC; CDR3 protein: CASSPWTGRTYNEQFF
D gene: NA; V gene: TRBV11-2; clone size: NA; J gene: TRBJ2-1; CDR3 DNA: TGTGCCAGCAGCTTAGCGGGAGCCCAGGTCTTC; CDR3 protein: CASSLAGAQVF
D gene: NA; V gene: TRBV11-2; clone size: NA; J gene: TRBJ2-2; CDR3 DNA: TGTGCCAGCAGCCCGCAGGGAGGCACCGGGGAGCTGTTTTTT; CDR3 protein: CASSPQGGTGELFF
D gene: TRBD1; V gene: TRBV2; clone size: NA; J gene: TRBJ1-1; CDR3 DNA: TGTGCCAGCAGGACGGGACAGCTGAACACTGAAGCTTTCTTT; CDR3 protein: CASRTGQLNTEAFF
D gene: TRBD1; V gene: TRBV18; clone size: NA; J gene: TRBJ1-2; CDR3 DNA: TGTGCCAGCTCCCCAAGGGGACAGTCCTATGGCTACACCTTC; CDR3 protein: CASSPRGQSYGYTF
D gene: NA; V gene: TRBV6-5; clone size: NA; J gene: TRBJ2-3; CDR3 DNA: TGTGCCAGCAGTTCAAGGGGTCGCCGGACAGATACGCAGTATTTT; CDR3 protein: CASSSRGRRTDTQYF
D gene: TRBD2; V gene: TRBV7-3; clone size: once; J gene: TRBJ2-1; CDR3 DNA: TGTGCCAGCGGCCCGACTAGCGGAACCTACAATGAGCAGTTCTTC; CDR3 protein: CASGPTSGTYNEQFF
D gene: TRBD1; V gene: TRBV5-1; clone size: NA; J gene: TRBJ2-5; CDR3 DNA: TGCGCCAGCAGCTTTACCCGGGGACAGGCTCCCGAGACCCAGTACTTC; CDR3 protein: CASSFTRGQAPETQYF
D gene: TRBD2; V gene: TRBV2; clone size: NA; J gene: TRBJ2-5; CDR3 DNA: TGTGCCAGCAGTGTAGAGGGAGGGTACCAAGAGACCCAGTACTTC; CDR3 protein: CASSVEGGYQETQYF
D gene: NA; V gene: TRBV30; clone size: NA; J gene: TRBJ2-2; CDR3 DNA: TGTGCCTGGAGCACAGGGACCGGGGAGCTGTTTTTT; CDR3 protein: CAWSTGTGELFF